This T cell receptor (beta chain) derives from a study of Tregs in tolerant kidney transplant recipients. Profiling relied on immunoSEQ multiplex PCR, and the TCRdb table lists in-frame clones only, not all of them. The top ten clones hold about 1.5% of a sample with approximately 82,000 clones, 93% of them seen once. Mixed chimerism was transient after nonmyeloablative marrow transplants from related graft donors. CD4+CD25+CD127- Tregs, CD4+CD25- non-Tregs, CD4 and CD8 cells were sorted. Study results and caveats: No direct test of biological reproducibility was done here. The small number of patients limits these findings pending further validation. Nucleotide sequences could not be compared across some patients' samples due to primer changes.

This CDR3 is 13 amino acids long. V was pared by 8 bases and J by 4 bases, with 15 bases between. Turning to this clone: Its antigen is undetermined.

The sequence was collected from a human patient who received a combined kidney and bone marrow transplant. Some T cells may be supplied by the graft donor. The rearrangement joins TRBV6-7 to TRBJ2-7; D may be TRBD1 (6 bases). TRBV6-7 falls under the ORF class, with uncertain function. Sample: CD4+ T cells from blood (PBMCs), taken 12 months after the transplant. The chain's CDR3 is CASPGQRYYEQYF. In nucleotides, the CDR3 is TGTGCCAGCCCTGGACAGCGCTATTACGAGCAGTACTTC.